Here is one T cell receptor (beta chain) with its context. The entry originates in a study of blood T cell repertoires in COVID-19. In germline, CDR1 is MDHEN, CDR2 SYDVKM. CDR3 length equals 16 residues. Trimming removed 5 bases at V and 3 bases at J, with 17 bases between. In the study's own analysis: Quantification of nucleated cells was approximated via reference gene primer amplification. Assay used: immunoSEQ multiplex PCR; TCRdb lists only in-frame clones, some missing. V, J and clone size are taken as reported in that table, and D and trimming were inferred from the DNA itself. The table lists 250,000 to 400,000 clones, around 87% of them singletons.

This clonotype was obtained from a man aged 50 or older with active or convalescent COVID-19. Sequencing was carried out using peripheral blood. The chain is built from TRBV28 and TRBJ2-1; the D gene is possibly TRBD2 (6 bases). The DNA for the CDR3 is TGTGCCAGCAGTGCCAAGACTAGTCGCGTCTACAATGAGCAGTTCTTC. The encoded protein is CASSAKTSRVYNEQFF. Full variable domain (outside the CDR3, taken from reference TRBV28 and TRBJ2-1): DVKVTQSSRYLVKRTGEKVFLECVQDMDHENMFWYRQDPGLGLRLIYFSYDVKMKEKGDIPEGYSVSREKKERFSLILESASTNQTSMYLCASSAKTSRVYNEQFFGPGTRLTVL.